The clone carrying this T cell receptor beta chain has only one observation. This sample stems from a study of cytomegalovirus exposure and HLA in healthy donors. The PCR used 60 Vbeta and 13 Jbeta primers. Sequenced by immunoSEQ multiplex PCR; TCRdb stores in-frame clones only, minus some. The sample shows about 65,000 clones, less than 70% of them seen only once. V lost 5 bases, J lost 8 bases, and 8 bases stayed unmatched. The CDR3 covers 13 residues. In germline, CDR1 is SGHVS, CDR2 FQNEAQ. The sequencing input was PBMCs. V is TRBV7-8 and J is TRBJ1-2, with 7 nucleotides matching TRBD1. The clonotype originates from a man aged 25-45 years in good health and CMV-seronegative. The CDR3 DNA reads as TGTGCCAGCAGCCAGGGGGTTTTAGGGGGCTACACCTTC. It specifies CASSQGVLGGYTF.